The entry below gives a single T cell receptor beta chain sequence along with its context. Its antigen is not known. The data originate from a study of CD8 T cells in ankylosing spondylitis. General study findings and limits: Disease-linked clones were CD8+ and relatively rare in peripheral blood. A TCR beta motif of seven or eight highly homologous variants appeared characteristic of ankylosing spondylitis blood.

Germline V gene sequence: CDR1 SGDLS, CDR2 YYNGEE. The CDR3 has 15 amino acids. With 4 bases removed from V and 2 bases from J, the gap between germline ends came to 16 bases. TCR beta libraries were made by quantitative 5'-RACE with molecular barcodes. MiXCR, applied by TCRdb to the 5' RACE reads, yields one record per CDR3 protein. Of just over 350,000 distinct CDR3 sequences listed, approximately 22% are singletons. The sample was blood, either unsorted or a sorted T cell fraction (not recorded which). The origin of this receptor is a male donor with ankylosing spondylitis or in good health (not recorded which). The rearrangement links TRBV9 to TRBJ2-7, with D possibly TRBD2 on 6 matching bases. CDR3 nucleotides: TGTGCCAGCAGCCCTTCGGGACTCGTCGCCTACGAGCAGTACTTC. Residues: CASSPSGLVAYEQYF. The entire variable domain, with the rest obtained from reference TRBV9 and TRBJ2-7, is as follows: DSGVTQTPKHLITATGQRVTLRCSPRSGDLSVYWYQQSLDQGLQFLIQYYNGEERAKGNILERFSAQQFPDLHSELNLSSLELGDSALYFCASSPSGLVAYEQYFGPGTRLTVT.